Following are 29 T cell receptor beta chains from one sample sequenced in a study of T cells in placental villitis. Sequencing used immunoSEQ v4. TCRdb's copy holds only in-frame clones and misses some; the assay was immunoSEQ multiplex PCR. The repertoire has 2,000 to 2,500 clones, 75% to 85% of them found once; the top ten carry 48%. Material: placental tissue containing maternal and fetal cells. These receptors originate from a human patient with infectious villitis; the placental T cells may come from both mother and fetus.

The chain couples TRBV7-3 to TRBJ2-1; 7 nucleotides line up with TRBD2. CDR1 and CDR2 (germline): SGHTA, FQGTGA. With V trimmed by 2 bases and J by 9 bases, 10 bases remained unmatched. The CDR3 sequence is 15 residues long. The CDR3 bases are TGTGCCAGCAGCTTATCCTCGGGAGGCTGGGGTGAGCAGTTCTTC. Translated: CASSLSSGGWGEQFF.

V and J are TRBV9 and TRBJ2-3; D assignment may be TRBD1 or TRBD2 (6 bases each). V dropped 0 bases and J dropped 1 base, with 9 bases sitting between them. Per the germline V gene, CDR1 is SGDLS and CDR2 is YYNGEE. There are 15 residues in the CDR3. The DNA for the CDR3 is TGTGCCAGCAGCGTAGGTGGGGGGCGCACAGATACGCAGTATTTT. This translates into CASSVGGGRTDTQYF.

The J gene is TRBJ2-4, the V gene TRBV5-4; 11 nucleotides agree with TRBD2. Germline-derived CDR1 and CDR2 are SGHNT and YYREEE (reference sequence). After removal of 3 bases from V and 4 bases from J, the junction contained 0 bases not matched to a gene. The CDR3 has 14 amino acids. The chain's CDR3 is CASSSSGGKNIQYF. The CDR3 nucleotides are TGTGCCAGCAGCTCTAGCGGGGGGAAAAACATTCAGTACTTC.

The chain employs TRBV7-8 and TRBJ2-1; 15 positions match TRBD2. This CDR3 is 16 amino acids long. Trimming cost V 7 bases and J 7 bases; bases outside gene matches: 8. CDR1 and CDR2 from the germline V gene are SGHVS and FQNEAQ. Written as DNA, the CDR3 is TGTGCCAGCACCCCGCCGGGACTAGCGGGAGGTAATGAGCAGTTCTTC. Encoded protein: CASTPPGLAGGNEQFF. The complete variable domain, with remaining parts taken from reference TRBV7-8 and TRBJ2-1, reads GAGVSQSPRYKVAKRGQDVALRCDPISGHVSLFWYQQALGQGPEFLTYFQNEAQLDKSGLPSDRFFAERPEGSVSTLKIQRTQQEDSAVYLCASTPPGLAGGNEQFFGPGTRLTVL.

This clone was counted a few times. The CDR3 DNA is TGTGCCAGTAGTATACATTATAATTCACCCCTCCACTTT. It is translated as CASSIHYNSPLHF. The chain has TRBV19 and TRBJ1-6; no clear D. Germline lookup yields CDR1 LNHDA and CDR2 SQIVND (reference sequence). CDR3 length equals 13 residues. With 2 bases removed from V and 4 bases from J, the gap between germline ends came to 3 bases.

This clone was seen a few times. The chain employs TRBV7-2 and TRBJ1-1; no definite D call. CDR3 length: 16 amino acids. The ends were cut back, 1 base at V and 2 bases at J, with 14 bases in the middle. Germline-derived CDR1 and CDR2 are SGHTA and FQGNSA. The DNA of the CDR3 is TGTGCCAGCAGCTTAGTAGCGGGGAAGGCTAACACTGAAGCTTTCTTT. Translating it yields CASSLVAGKANTEAFF.

J is TRBJ2-3 and V is TRBV4-1; 9 bases line up with TRBD2. Germline V lookup: CDR1 MGHRA, CDR2 YSYEKL. The CDR3 consists of 17 residues. Losses at the gene ends were 4 bases for V and 3 bases for J; bases not matched to a gene: 11. The CDR3 loop is CASSLTSGGTRTDTQYF. In DNA, the CDR3 is TGCGCCAGCAGCCTTACCAGCGGGGGGACCCGTACAGATACGCAGTATTTT.

The chain joins TRBV12-1 to TRBJ2-2; the table's TRBD2 call for D was not verified on the DNA. TRBV12-1 is marked as a pseudogene. The CDR3 is 15 amino acids. The CDR3 loop is CASSFASLNTGELFF. CDR3 sequence (DNA): TGTGCCAGCAGCTTTGCGTCCTTAAACACCGGGGAGCTGTTTTTT.

The gene calls are TRBV5-1 and TRBJ2-3; 7 bases match TRBD2. Germline CDR1 SGHRS, CDR2 YFSETQ. Trimming took 1 base from V and 1 from J; bases not matched to a gene: 0. This CDR3 comprises 14 residues. The CDR3 loop is CASSLRGGTDTQYF. The CDR3 region has the DNA TGCGCCAGCAGCTTGCGGGGGGGCACAGATACGCAGTATTTT.

This clone was recorded once. Other DNA sequences of this sample code for an identical CDR3. CDR3 in amino acids: CASSFGGGNTEAFF. The CDR3 DNA sequence: TGTGCCAGCAGCTTCGGGGGTGGGAACACTGAAGCTTTCTTT. The chain uses TRBV7-3 and TRBJ1-1, with D possibly TRBD1 on 5 matching bases. This CDR3 region has 14 residues. The germline V and J ends were trimmed by 3 bases and 1 base, with 9 bases remaining between them. The germline V gene has CDR1 SGHTA and CDR2 FQGTGA. The whole variable domain, remainder taken from reference TRBV7-3 and TRBJ1-1, is GAGVSQTPSNKVTEKGKYVELRCDPISGHTALYWYRQSLGQGPEFLIYFQGTGAADDSGLPNDRFFAVRPEGSVSTLKIQRTERGDSAVYLCASSFGGGNTEAFFGQGTRLTVV.

The gene calls are TRBV19 and TRBJ2-1; 7 bases match TRBD1. Germline V gene sequence: CDR1 LNHDA, CDR2 SQIVND (reference sequence). Trimming took 3 bases from V and 2 from J; bases not matched to a gene: 13. This CDR3 comprises 18 residues. The CDR3 loop is CASSIPFRDSKTYNEQFF. The CDR3 region has the DNA TGTGCCAGTAGTATTCCCTTCCGGGACAGCAAAACCTACAATGAGCAGTTCTTC.

V and J are TRBV7-3 and TRBJ2-2, with D uncertain. The V end lost 2 bases, the J end lost 3 bases, and 7 bases lay between the germline ends. CDR1 and CDR2 from the germline V gene are SGHTA and FQGTGA. The CDR3 contains 14 residues. The CDR3 sequence is CASSLSTYTGELFF. The CDR3 DNA reads as TGTGCCAGCAGCTTATCGACATACACCGGGGAGCTGTTTTTT.

The J gene is TRBJ1-6, the V gene TRBV7-3; possible D gene TRBD1, 5 bases. Trimming left V 7 bases short and J 7 bases short, with 20 bases between. The CDR3 is 16 amino acids. CDR1 and CDR2 from the germline V gene are SGHTA and FQGTGA. In DNA, the CDR3 is TGTGCCAGCACCCAAAATCCCAGGGCAGTGAATTCACCCCTCCACTTT. Its protein is CASTQNPRAVNSPLHF.

The chain recombines TRBV6-1 with TRBJ2-3; no definite D call. Trimming removed 3 bases from V and 0 bases from J, with 1 base in between. The CDR3 spans 12 residues. Germline V lookup: CDR1 MNHNS, CDR2 SASEGT. The CDR3 region is CASSDSTDTQYF. DNA of the CDR3: TGTGCCAGCAGTGACAGCACAGATACGCAGTATTTT.

This clone has a single count. The chain uses TRBV12-5 and TRBJ1-1; 8 bases fit TRBD1. The J segment lost 2 bases and the V segment lost 0 bases, leaving 5 bases of the junction unmatched. Germline CDR1 reads LGHNT; CDR2 reads FRNRAP. The CDR3 sequence is 16 residues long. CDR3 residues: CASGLVLGQANTEAFF. The CDR3 region has the DNA TGTGCTAGTGGTTTGGTACTGGGACAGGCCAACACTGAAGCTTTCTTT. The full variable domain, rest sourced from reference TRBV12-5 and TRBJ1-1, is DARVTQTPRHKVTEMGQEVTMRCQPILGHNTVFWYRQTMMQGLELLAYFRNRAPLDDSGMPKDRFSAEMPDATLATLKIQPSEPRDSAVYFCASGLVLGQANTEAFFGQGTRLTVV.

The gene calls are TRBV4-3 and TRBJ2-1; the match to TRBD2 covers 10 bases. CDR1 is LGHNA and CDR2 is YSLEER in the germline V gene. CDR3 length: 15 amino acids. V shed 0 bases, J shed 4 bases, and the junction held 0 bases outside the gene matches. DNA for the CDR3: TGCGCCAGCAGCCAAGATAGCGGGGGGTACAATGAGCAGTTCTTC. It yields the protein CASSQDSGGYNEQFF.

The chain joins TRBV7-2 to TRBJ1-4; D is perhaps TRBD1 (5 bases). Germline CDR1 reads SGHTA; CDR2 reads FQGNSA. This CDR3 has 15 residues. V lost 5 bases, J lost 1 base, and 11 bases lay in between. The CDR3, as DNA: TGTGCCAGCAGCCCCCTAAGGGGAACTAATGAAAAACTGTTTTTT. It codes for CASSPLRGTNEKLFF. The full variable domain, its missing parts supplied by reference TRBV7-2 and TRBJ1-4, is GAGVSQSPSNKVTEKGKDVELRCDPISGHTALYWYRQSLGQGLEFLIYFQGNSAPDKSGLPSDRFSAERTGGSVSTLTIQRTQQEDSAVYLCASSPLRGTNEKLFFGSGTQLSVL.

V is TRBV27 and J is TRBJ2-2; 8 bases match TRBD1. Germline CDR1 MNHEY, CDR2 SMNVEV (reference sequence). The CDR3 is 13 amino acids. V lost 6 bases to trimming and J lost 6 bases; unmatched junction nucleotides: 3. Here the CDR3 DNA reads TGTGCCAGCAGACAGGGGGTTTCCGGGGAGCTGTTTTTT. It encodes CASRQGVSGELFF.

V gene TRBV13 combines with J gene TRBJ1-1; D remains unclear. Trimming shortened V by 4 bases and J by 4 bases, and 7 bases separated the two germline ends. CDR3 size: 12 residues. Looked up from germline, CDR1 is PRHDT and CDR2 is FYEKMQ (reference sequence). The CDR3 sequence is CASSSISTEAFF. CDR3 coding DNA: TGTGCCAGCAGCTCCATCTCCACTGAAGCTTTCTTT.

This clone showed up just once. The chain has TRBV5-4 and TRBJ2-2; 11 bases agree with TRBD1. The CDR3 runs to 16 residues. After removal of 4 bases from V and 5 bases from J, the junction contained 7 bases not matched to a gene. Germline CDR1 SGHNT, CDR2 YYREEE (reference sequence). The CDR3 coding sequence is TGTGCCAGCAGCCCCCGGGACAGGGGGTCTACCGGGGAGCTGTTTTTT. It translates to CASSPRDRGSTGELFF.

In this sample, this clone turned up a few times. The chain combines TRBV7-9 with TRBJ1-4, with a weak D call TRBD1 (6 bases). The length of the CDR3 is 16 residues. Germline CDR1 is SEHNR and CDR2 is FQNEAQ (reference sequence). Trimming removed 1 base at V and 2 bases at J, with 11 bases between. The CDR3 spells CASSLGTGSTNEKLFF. The CDR3 coding sequence is TGTGCCAGCAGCTTAGGAACAGGGAGCACTAATGAAAAACTGTTTTTT.

The chain carries TRBV6-2 or TRBV6-3 and TRBJ1-3, with a weak D call TRBD1 (5 bases). Germline CDR1 is MNHEY and CDR2 is SVGEGT. Trimming stripped 4 bases from V and 2 bases from J, with 9 bases between. The CDR3 runs 14 residues. Here the CDR3 DNA reads TGTGCCAGCAGTTCTCGGGGGACTGGAAACACCATATATTTT. This codes for CASSSRGTGNTIYF.

This clone came up a few times. The rearrangement joins TRBV6-5 to TRBJ2-3, with 8 nucleotides matching TRBD2. The J segment lost 0 bases and the V segment lost 6 bases, leaving 5 bases of the junction unmatched. The CDR3 contains 15 residues. Germline V gives CDR1 MNHEY, CDR2 SVGAGI. For the CDR3, the DNA is TGTGCCAGCAGACTAGCGGATTCTAGCACAGATACGCAGTATTTT. It yields the protein CASRLADSSTDTQYF.

The J gene is TRBJ2-7, the V gene TRBV7-8, with 7 nucleotides matching TRBD1. Germline CDR1 and CDR2: SGHVS and FQNEAQ. Trimming cost V 5 bases and J 0 bases; bases outside gene matches: 10. The CDR3 is 16 residues long. The CDR3 bases are TGTGCCAGCAGCCTCTCTCCCGGGACAGCCTCCTACGAGCAGTACTTC. It translates to CASSLSPGTASYEQYF.

The chain links TRBV27 to TRBJ1-6; D is perhaps TRBD1 (5 bases). Germline CDR1 MNHEY, CDR2 SMNVEV (reference sequence). The CDR3 consists of 14 residues. V was clipped by 3 bases and J by 6 bases, with 9 bases between them. CDR3 loop: CASSFRGFNSPLHF. CDR3 sequence (DNA): TGTGCCAGCAGTTTCCGGGGGTTTAATTCACCCCTCCACTTT.

This clone came up a few times. The genes are TRBV7-8 and TRBJ2-7, with no clear D. V lost 3 bases and J lost 7, with 10 bases in between. CDR3 size: 12 residues. The germline V gene encodes CDR1 SGHVS and CDR2 FQNEAQ. The CDR3 DNA is TGTGCCAGCAGCTTTCAAGGTAGAGAGCAGTACTTC. This encodes CASSFQGREQYF.

V usage is TRBV24-1 and J usage is TRBJ1-1; tentatively, D is TRBD1 (5 bases). Trimming took 5 bases from V and 3 from J, leaving 6 bases between them. The CDR3 length is 12 residues. CDR1 is KGHDR and CDR2 is SFDVKD in the germline V gene. CDR3 protein: CATSGGDTEAFF. DNA for the CDR3: TGTGCCACCAGTGGAGGGGACACTGAAGCTTTCTTT.

The genes are TRBV7-7 and TRBJ2-2, with 11 bases aligning to TRBD2. J gave up 4 bases and V 5 bases, and 9 bases lay outside the gene matches. The V gene's germline CDR1 is SSHAT and CDR2 FNYEAQ (reference sequence). The CDR3 contains 17 residues. The CDR3 protein is CASSPSGLAGGTGELFF. The CDR3 DNA follows: TGTGCCAGCAGCCCCTCGGGTCTAGCGGGGGGCACCGGGGAGCTGTTTTTT.

The rearrangement links TRBV19 to TRBJ2-5; 9 nucleotides line up with TRBD1. The CDR3 has 13 residues. Losses at the gene ends were 6 bases for V and 5 bases for J; bases not matched to a gene: 4. Per the germline V gene, CDR1 is LNHDA and CDR2 is SQIVND (reference sequence). The CDR3 is CASSETGGETQYF. CDR3 DNA sequence: TGTGCCAGTAGCGAGACAGGGGGGGAGACCCAGTACTTC.